This entry is about one T cell receptor (beta chain). Sequencing used immunoSEQ multiplex PCR; TCRdb keeps in-frame clones, though not all of them. Of over 110,000 clones listed, over 70% are singletons. This sample was included in a study of blood T cell repertoires in COVID-19. V dropped 3 bases and J dropped 6; count of bases not matched to a gene: 9. In germline, CDR1 is MNHNY, CDR2 SVGAGI (reference sequence). The CDR3 covers 16 residues. The chain uses TRBV6-6 and TRBJ1-5, with 9 bases fitting TRBD1. This TCR was sampled from a woman aged 55-70 years with acute or convalescent COVID-19. The sequenced sample was peripheral blood. As DNA, the CDR3 is TGTGCCAGCAGTTATTCGGGACAGGGAGGCGGTCAGCCCCAGCATTTT. Amino acids: CASSYSGQGGGQPQHF.